This entry lists 11 T cell receptor beta chains sequenced from one sample in a study of CD8 T cells in Susac syndrome. When the RNA was reverse transcribed, random hexamers were used with an input of 0.5 to 1 ug. TCRdb recomputed calls from the immunoSEQ multiplex PCR reads with MiXCR, one row per CDR3 protein. Of around 140,000 distinct CDR3 sequences in the sample, approximately 93% were seen once. Material for sequencing was CD4+ T cells from PBMCs. These receptors all stem from a human donor in good health.

This chain uses TRBV2 with TRBJ2-1; TRBD2 agrees at 9 bases. Germline CDR1 reads SNHLY; CDR2 reads FYNNEI. The ends lost 2 bases at V and 8 bases at J; junction bases unmatched: 7. CDR3 length equals 15 residues. The CDR3, as DNA: TGTGCCAGCAGTGAACTAGCGGGGCCGTCGGATGAGCAGTTCTTC. Protein: CASSELAGPSDEQFF.

This clonotype has only one observation. The chain joins TRBV16 to TRBJ2-3; 8 bases map to TRBD2. CDR3 length equals 16 residues. CDR1 is KGHSY, CDR2 FQNENV, per germline. With V trimmed by 10 bases and J by 0 bases, 12 bases remained unmatched. For the CDR3, the DNA is TGTGCCACCTTCGGGCGTAGCGGGAAGAGCACAGATACGCAGTATTTT. Amino acids: CATFGRSGKSTDTQYF.

This rearrangement joins TRBV12-3 or TRBV12-4 to TRBJ1-2, with a tentative D call TRBD1 (6 bases). V lost 4 bases, J lost 5 bases, and 14 bases lay in between. The CDR3 loop spans 14 amino acids. CDR3 nucleotides: TGTGCCAGCAGTTATAGGACAGAAAGTTATGGCTACACCTTC. Protein sequence: CASSYRTESYGYTF.

The table lists this clonotype with a count of one. V gene TRBV28 combines with J gene TRBJ1-2; 9 bases are shared with TRBD1. Germline CDR1 reads MDHEN; CDR2 reads SYDVKM. The junction had 12 bases not matched to a gene; V was cut back by 6 bases and J by 7 bases. The CDR3 consists of 15 residues. This chain's CDR3 is CASSRPTGGAIGYTF. The CDR3 DNA is TGTGCCAGCAGCAGGCCAACAGGGGGCGCGATTGGCTACACCTTC.

This rearrangement joins TRBV25-1 to TRBJ2-5; D may be TRBD2 (5 bases). Germline V lookup: CDR1 MGHDK, CDR2 SYGVNS. V lost 6 bases and J lost 2, with 7 bases in between. The CDR3 runs to 12 residues. This CDR3 is CASRGLQETQYF. The DNA of the CDR3 is TGTGCCAGCAGAGGACTTCAAGAGACCCAGTACTTC.

The CDR3 nucleotides are TGTGCCAGCAATCGGGCCGAAGAGACCCAGTACTTC. This sequence encodes CASNRAEETQYF. The chain employs TRBV6-6 and TRBJ2-5, with no clear D. Germline CDR1 MNHNY, CDR2 SVGAGI (reference sequence). V was shortened by 7 bases and J by 3 bases, with 9 bases between the two germline ends. This CDR3 has 12 residues.

The chain links TRBV30 to TRBJ1-2; D is unresolved. With 0 bases removed from V and 5 bases from J, the gap between germline ends came to 10 bases. This CDR3 is 13 amino acids long. Germline CDR1 GTSNPN, CDR2 SVGIG (reference sequence). The CDR3 is CAWSVLTVYGYTF. DNA for the CDR3: TGTGCCTGGAGTGTCTTAACCGTTTATGGCTACACCTTC. Together with reference TRBV30 and TRBJ1-2, the CDR3 gives the full variable domain: SQTIHQWPATLVQPVGSPLSLECTVEGTSNPNLYWYRQAAGRGLQLLFYSVGIGQISSEVPQNLSASRPQDRQFILSSKKLLLSDSGFYLCAWSVLTVYGYTFGSGTRLTVV.

This chain uses TRBV20-1 with TRBJ2-1, with TRBD2 matching 10 bases. The CDR3 length is 14 residues. The germline V gene has CDR1 DFQATT and CDR2 SNEGSKA (reference sequence). Here the CDR3 DNA reads TGCAGGTCAGGGGCTAGCGGGAGTTGGGGTGAGCAGTTCTTC. This translates into CRSGASGSWGEQFF.

The chain recombines TRBV3-1 with TRBJ2-4, with unresolved D. This CDR3 is 19 amino acids long. Germline CDR1 reads LGHDT; CDR2 reads YNNKEL (reference sequence). The V end was cut by 3 bases, the J end by 5 bases, with 26 bases between. The CDR3 DNA reads as TGTGCCAGCAGCCAGGTGCGGTCGTCTCGCCTAGGCGCCGAAAACATTCAGTACTTC. It codes for CASSQVRSSRLGAENIQYF. The entire variable domain, with the rest obtained from reference TRBV3-1 and TRBJ2-4, is as follows: DTAVSQTPKYLVTQMGNDKSIKCEQNLGHDTMYWYKQDSKKFLKIMFSYNNKELIINETVPNRFSPKSPDKAHLNLHINSLELGDSAVYFCASSQVRSSRLGAENIQYFGAGTRLSVL.

The genes are TRBV27 and TRBJ2-1; unclear D gene. The CDR3 consists of 13 residues. CDR1 and CDR2 from the germline V gene are MNHEY and SMNVEV (reference sequence). V gave up 5 bases and J gave up 8 bases, with 13 bases separating them. The CDR3 loop reads CASSQTSYHEQFF. CDR3 nucleotide sequence: TGTGCCAGCAGTCAAACATCATACCATGAGCAGTTCTTC.

This chain links TRBV20-1 with TRBJ2-1, with 13 bases fitting TRBD2. The CDR3 is made up of 18 amino acids. Germline CDR1 reads DFQATT; CDR2 reads SNEGSKA (reference sequence). The J segment lost 0 bases and the V segment lost 3 bases, leaving 8 bases of the junction unmatched. The CDR3, as DNA: TGCAGTGCTAGGAAGACTAGCGGGAGGACATTCTCCTACAATGAGCAGTTCTTC. Residues: CSARKTSGRTFSYNEQFF.